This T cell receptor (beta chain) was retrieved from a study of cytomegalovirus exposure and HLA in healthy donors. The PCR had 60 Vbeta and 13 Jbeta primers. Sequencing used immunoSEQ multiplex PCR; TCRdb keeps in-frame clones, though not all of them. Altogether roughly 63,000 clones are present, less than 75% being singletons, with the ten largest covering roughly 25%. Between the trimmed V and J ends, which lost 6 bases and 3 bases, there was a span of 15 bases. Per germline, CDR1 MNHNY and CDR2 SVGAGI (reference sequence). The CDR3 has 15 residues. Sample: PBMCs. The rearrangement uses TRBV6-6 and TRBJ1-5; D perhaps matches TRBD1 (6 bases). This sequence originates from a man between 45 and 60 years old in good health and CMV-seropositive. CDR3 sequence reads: CASSLGQYNNQPQHF. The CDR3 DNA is TGTGCCAGCAGCCTCGGACAGTACAACAATCAGCCCCAGCATTTT.